Listed below are T cell receptor beta chains from one sample, sequenced in a study of blood T cell repertoires in COVID-19. Measured with immunoSEQ multiplex PCR; TCRdb has only the in-frame clones, and not every one. The sample includes 95,000 to 150,000 clones, around 77% of them seen just once. Input material: peripheral blood. These TCRs come from a man aged 55 to 69 with active or convalescent COVID-19. Each CDR3 is given with its conserved first and last residue. Each record gives: V gene, clone size, D gene, J gene, CDR3 protein, CDR3 DNA. The D gene is left open where the match is weak. The size entry is marked missing in some rows and otherwise reads once, few, many or a size class.

TRBV6-4	NA	NA	TRBJ2-7	CASSEGGGSYEQYF	TGTGCCAGCAGTGAAGGCGGTGGCTCCTACGAGCAGTACTTC
TRBV19	few	TRBD2	TRBJ2-3	CASRSPGLAGDTQYF	TGTGCCAGTAGATCACCGGGACTAGCAGGAGATACGCAGTATTTT
TRBV7-2	NA	NA	TRBJ1-4	CASSKYRDEKLFF	TGTGCCAGCAGCAAATACAGGGATGAAAAACTGTTTTTT
TRBV7-2	many	TRBD1	TRBJ1-1	CASSSPGQGKTEAFF	TGTGCCAGCAGCTCGCCGGGACAGGGGAAAACTGAAGCTTTCTTT
TRBV7-2	NA	NA	TRBJ2-1	CASSPKTSRGNEQFF	TGTGCCAGCAGCCCAAAAACCTCGAGAGGGAATGAGCAGTTCTTC
TRBV18	NA	NA	TRBJ1-6	CASSQSARTLNSPLHF	TGTGCCAGCTCACAATCCGCCCGGACACTAAATTCACCCCTCCACTTT
TRBV28	NA	TRBD1	TRBJ1-5	CASSSGTGKYQPQHF	TGTGCCAGCAGTTCCGGGACAGGGAAATACCAGCCCCAGCATTTT
TRBV6-2/TRBV6-3	NA	NA	TRBJ1-3	CASSPTASGNTIYF	TGTGCCAGCAGCCCTACAGCCTCTGGAAACACCATATATTTT
TRBV28	NA	NA	TRBJ1-1	CASREMTIMNTEAFF	TGTGCCAGCAGGGAAATGACAATTATGAACACTGAAGCTTTCTTT
TRBV29-1	NA	NA	TRBJ1-2	CSVQGQSNYGYTF	TGCAGCGTACAAGGACAGTCTAACTATGGCTACACCTTC
TRBV7-3	NA	TRBD1	TRBJ1-6	CASSLWGQGNSPLHF	TGTGCCAGCAGCTTATGGGGACAGGGTAATTCACCCCTCCACTTT
TRBV5-1	once	TRBD1	TRBJ1-6	CASSWTGGNSPLHF	TGCGCCAGCAGCTGGACAGGGGGCAATTCACCCCTCCACTTT
TRBV6-6	NA	NA	TRBJ2-3	CASRTGNTDTQYF	TGTGCCAGCAGAACCGGGAACACAGATACGCAGTATTTT
TRBV28	NA	NA	TRBJ1-2	CASSQDSERPNYGYTF	TGTGCCAGCAGTCAGGACAGCGAACGACCTAACTATGGCTACACCTTC
TRBV7-3	NA	TRBD2	TRBJ2-1	CASSSQNSGRGYNEQFF	TGTGCCAGCAGCTCACAAAATAGCGGGAGGGGATACAATGAGCAGTTCTTC
TRBV4-1	NA	NA	TRBJ2-3	CASSQDHLRLAPSTDTQYF	TGCGCCAGCAGCCAAGATCATCTCAGGCTAGCCCCTAGCACAGATACGCAGTATTTT
TRBV5-1	NA	TRBD2	TRBJ2-1	CASSLPRLAGEEQFF	TGCGCCAGCAGCTTGCCGCGACTAGCGGGAGAAGAGCAGTTCTTC
TRBV5-1	NA	NA	TRBJ2-7	CASSGSGEGEQYF	TGCGCCAGCAGCGGGTCAGGGGAGGGCGAGCAGTACTTC
TRBV28	NA	TRBD1	TRBJ1-6	CALRPGQSNSPLHF	TGTGCTCTTCGTCCGGGACAGTCTAATTCACCCCTCCACTTT
TRBV6-4	once	NA	TRBJ1-1	CASTRRGPKAFF	TGTGCCAGCACTAGACGTGGCCCCAAAGCTTTCTTT
TRBV18	NA	TRBD1	TRBJ1-2	CASSPRDSHAANYGYTF	TGTGCCAGCTCGCCTCGGGACAGCCATGCGGCTAACTATGGCTACACCTTC
TRBV7-2	NA	NA	TRBJ2-2	CASSFTSRNTGELFF	TGTGCCAGCAGCTTTACTAGCCGAAACACCGGGGAGCTGTTTTTT
TRBV7-3	NA	TRBD2	TRBJ2-1	CASSLGVGGAEQFF	TGTGCCAGCAGCTTAGGGGTGGGAGGGGCTGAGCAGTTCTTC
TRBV10-3	NA	TRBD1	TRBJ1-4	CAISDRGPGANEKLFF	TGTGCCATCAGTGACAGGGGGCCGGGAGCTAATGAAAAACTGTTTTTT
TRBV9	NA	NA	TRBJ1-1	CASSEKTVNTEAFF	TGTGCCAGCAGCGAGAAAACAGTGAACACTGAAGCTTTCTTT
TRBV4-3	once	TRBD2	TRBJ2-6	CASSQDLRAGAPGANVLTF	TGCGCCAGCAGCCAAGATCTAAGGGCGGGAGCCCCTGGGGCCAACGTCCTGACTTTC
TRBV4-2	NA	TRBD1	TRBJ1-2	CASSQGGTGEGYTF	TGTGCCAGCAGCCAAGGTGGGACAGGGGAAGGCTACACCTTC
TRBV5-1	NA	TRBD2	TRBJ2-3	CASSPSRGGTDTQYF	TGCGCCAGCAGCCCGTCGCGGGGGGGCACAGATACGCAGTATTTT
TRBV24-1	NA	NA	TRBJ2-2	CATRAGNTGELFF	TGTGCCACCAGGGCAGGGAACACCGGGGAGCTGTTTTTT
TRBV9	once	TRBD2	TRBJ2-3	CASSVAGGLEDTQYF	TGTGCCAGCAGCGTAGCGGGAGGGCTGGAAGATACGCAGTATTTT
TRBV14	once	NA	TRBJ1-3	CASSSGNSGNTIYF	TGTGCCAGCAGCTCGGGGAACTCTGGAAACACCATATATTTT
TRBV7-2	NA	NA	TRBJ1-1	CASSPFGTKNTEAFF	TGTGCCAGCAGCCCCTTTGGGACAAAAAACACTGAAGCTTTCTTT
TRBV5-1	NA	NA	TRBJ1-1	CASRRGGNTEAFF	TGCGCCAGCCGACGAGGGGGGAACACTGAAGCTTTCTTT
TRBV7-2	NA	NA	TRBJ1-1	CASSLNVGGITEAFF	TGTGCCAGCAGCTTAAATGTGGGGGGAATCACTGAAGCTTTCTTT
TRBV7-2	NA	TRBD1	TRBJ1-2	CASSSPTGHGYTF	TGTGCCAGCAGCAGCCCGACAGGGCATGGCTACACCTTC
TRBV5-1	NA	TRBD2	TRBJ2-3	CASKASGSLGTDTQYF	TGCGCCAGCAAGGCTAGCGGGAGCCTTGGGACAGATACGCAGTATTTT
TRBV6-5	few	TRBD2	TRBJ2-7	CASSYSNAGDHEQYF	TGTGCCAGCAGTTACTCAAACGCGGGAGACCACGAGCAGTACTTC
TRBV7-6	NA	TRBD1	TRBJ1-2	CASSLDRGNYGYTF	TGTGCCAGCAGCCTAGACAGGGGTAACTATGGCTACACCTTC
TRBV3-1/TRBV3-2	NA	TRBD2	TRBJ2-7	CASSPGSSGSYEQYF	TGTGCCAGCAGCCCCGGTTCTAGCGGGAGCTACGAGCAGTACTTC
TRBV9	NA	NA	TRBJ2-5	CASSVQAFRETQYF	TGTGCCAGCAGCGTCCAAGCCTTCCGAGAGACCCAGTACTTC
TRBV14	medium-sized	TRBD2	TRBJ2-1	CASSPLAGGLNEQFF	TGTGCCAGCAGCCCGCTAGCGGGAGGGCTCAATGAGCAGTTCTTC
TRBV18	NA	NA	TRBJ1-3	CASSPRQGSGNTIYF	TGTGCCAGCTCACCACGGCAGGGTTCTGGAAACACCATATATTTT
TRBV7-2	few	NA	TRBJ1-5	CASSLAPTGNQPQHF	TGTGCCAGCAGCTTAGCGCCAACAGGAAATCAGCCCCAGCATTTT
TRBV15	few	NA	TRBJ2-1	CATKEEKGAGSLFNEQFF	TGTGCCACCAAAGAGGAGAAGGGTGCGGGGTCGCTCTTCAATGAGCAGTTCTTC
TRBV20-1	NA	NA	TRBJ2-7	CSATFSYEQYF	TGCAGTGCTACTTTTTCCTACGAGCAGTACTTC
TRBV6-5	few	TRBD1	TRBJ1-4	CASSKDRGEKLFF	TGTGCCAGCAGCAAGGACAGGGGAGAAAAACTGTTTTTT
TRBV19	once	TRBD1	TRBJ1-5	CASSDRDRSNQPQHF	TGTGCCAGTAGTGACAGGGATCGGAGCAATCAGCCCCAGCATTTT
TRBV10-3	once	TRBD2	TRBJ2-1	CAISESVLAGNNEQFF	TGTGCCATCAGTGAGTCAGTGCTAGCGGGAAACAATGAGCAGTTCTTC
TRBV3-1/TRBV3-2	NA	TRBD1	TRBJ1-4	CASSHRGNEKLFF	TGTGCCAGCAGTCACAGGGGGAATGAAAAACTGTTTTTT
TRBV11-1	NA	TRBD2	TRBJ2-1	CASSLIAGGPGNEQFF	TGTGCCAGCAGCCTCATAGCGGGAGGGCCGGGCAATGAGCAGTTCTTC
TRBV29-1	NA	NA	TRBJ1-2	CSVEGLSYGYTF	TGCAGCGTCGAGGGACTCTCTTATGGCTACACCTTC
TRBV4-2	few	TRBD1	TRBJ2-7	CASSQVTGVGSNF	TGTGCCAGCAGCCAAGTGACAGGGGTCGGTTCGAACTTC
TRBV18	NA	TRBD1	TRBJ2-3	CASSPTGQAAGTDTQYF	TGTGCCAGCTCACCGACGGGACAGGCCGCCGGCACAGATACGCAGTATTTT